Listed below are T cell receptor beta chains from one sample, sequenced in a study of beta chain features in type 1 diabetes. Here immunoSEQ multiplex PCR was the method, and the copy in TCRdb shows in-frame clones only, minus some. The data hold 450,000 to 550,000 clones, with roughly 31% observed a single time. Sequencing was performed on naive CD4+ T cells from blood. These receptors were collected from a man between 18 and 29 years old in good health. Each CDR3 is given with its conserved first and last residue. The D gene is left open where the match is weak. Size is omitted from some rows. Given values are once, few, many or a class for expanded clones.

DNA: TGCGCCAGCAGCCAAGAAAGGGGAGCTGGCTACACCTTC
CDR3: CASSQERGAGYTF
D: NA
size: NA
J: TRBJ1-2
V: TRBV4-1
length: 13

DNA: TGTGCCAGCAGCCAGGACCTCAACACCGGGGAGCTGTTTTTT
CDR3: CASSQDLNTGELFF
D: NA
size: NA
J: TRBJ2-2
V: TRBV14
length: 14

DNA: TGTGCCTGGACTGTAGGTTGGGGGACCCAGTACTTC
CDR3: CAWTVGWGTQYF
D: NA
size: few
J: TRBJ2-5
V: TRBV30
length: 12

DNA: TGTGCCAGCAGGCGGACAGGGGGCATCTACAATGAGCAGTTCTTC
CDR3: CASRRTGGIYNEQFF
D: TRBD1
size: few
J: TRBJ2-1
V: TRBV28
length: 15

DNA: TGCGCCAGCAGCCAAGCTTGGACAGGGGACACTGAAGCTTTCTTT
CDR3: CASSQAWTGDTEAFF
D: TRBD1
size: NA
J: TRBJ1-1
V: TRBV4-1
length: 15

DNA: TGTGCCATCAGGACAGGGGGCAACTACGAGCAGTACTTC
CDR3: CAIRTGGNYEQYF
D: TRBD1
size: NA
J: TRBJ2-7
V: TRBV10-3
length: 13

DNA: TGTGCCTGGAGTGTGCTAGCGGGGGGCACAGATACGCAGTATTTT
CDR3: CAWSVLAGGTDTQYF
D: TRBD2
size: NA
J: TRBJ2-3
V: TRBV30
length: 15

DNA: TGTGCCAGCAGCCCGGAGGCCCTAGCCAAAAACATTCAGTACTTC
CDR3: CASSPEALAKNIQYF
D: NA
size: NA
J: TRBJ2-4
V: TRBV5-4
length: 15

DNA: TGTGCCAGCGAACAGGAAACTAATGAAAAACTGTTTTTT
CDR3: CASEQETNEKLFF
D: NA
size: NA
J: TRBJ1-4
V: TRBV2
length: 13

DNA: TGTGCCAGCCGGGGGAGCGGGAGGCCAGATACGCAGTATTTT
CDR3: CASRGSGRPDTQYF
D: TRBD2
size: NA
J: TRBJ2-3
V: TRBV6-5
length: 14

DNA: TGTGCCATGGGGTCCTTCAGGGGCAATGAGCAGTTCTTC
CDR3: CAMGSFRGNEQFF
D: NA
size: NA
J: TRBJ2-1
V: TRBV5-6
length: 13

DNA: TGTGCCAGCAGCCCGCGCCAGTGGGGCGCGGCGGAGAGCTCCTACGAGCAGTACTTC
CDR3: CASSPRQWGAAESSYEQYF
D: NA
size: few
J: TRBJ2-7
V: TRBV7-9
length: 19

DNA: TGCGCCAGCAGGGCGGCCACAACGAACACCGGGGAGCTGTTTTTT
CDR3: CASRAATTNTGELFF
D: NA
size: once
J: TRBJ2-2
V: TRBV5-1
length: 15

DNA: TGTGCCTGGAGTGGGACTAGCGGGAATGAGCAGTTCTTC
CDR3: CAWSGTSGNEQFF
D: TRBD2
size: NA
J: TRBJ2-1
V: TRBV30
length: 13

DNA: TGTGCCAGCAGCTTAGTCGGGAGCACAGATACGCAGTATTTT
CDR3: CASSLVGSTDTQYF
D: NA
size: NA
J: TRBJ2-3
V: TRBV7-6
length: 14

DNA: TGCAGCGTTGAACGACAGTTGAGCACCAATGAGCAGTTCTTC
CDR3: CSVERQLSTNEQFF
D: NA
size: NA
J: TRBJ2-1
V: TRBV29-1
length: 14

DNA: TGTGCCAGCAGTTACACAAGGAACACTGAAGCTTTCTTT
CDR3: CASSYTRNTEAFF
D: NA
size: NA
J: TRBJ1-1
V: TRBV6-5
length: 13

DNA: TGTGCCGCCCGACTAGGGCACTACAATGAGCAGTTCTTC
CDR3: CAARLGHYNEQFF
D: NA
size: NA
J: TRBJ2-1
V: TRBV30
length: 13

DNA: TGTGCCTGGAGCAGGGGGTACCAAGAGACCCAGTACTTC
CDR3: CAWSRGYQETQYF
D: TRBD1
size: NA
J: TRBJ2-5
V: TRBV30
length: 13

DNA: TGTGCCAGCAGCTTATACTGGGACACCGCTTATGGCTACACCTTC
CDR3: CASSLYWDTAYGYTF
D: NA
size: NA
J: TRBJ1-2
V: TRBV7-2
length: 15

DNA: TGTGCCACCAGCATGGGGCTAGCGGGGAGCACAGATACGCAGTATTTT
CDR3: CATSMGLAGSTDTQYF
D: TRBD2
size: NA
J: TRBJ2-3
V: TRBV15
length: 16

DNA: TGTGCCATCAGTGAGTCCGCGGCGACTTCCTACGAGCAGTACTTC
CDR3: CAISESAATSYEQYF
D: NA
size: NA
J: TRBJ2-7
V: TRBV10-3
length: 15

DNA: TGTGCCAGCAGGCTCGGGACGGTCCGAATGAAGCCCCAGCATTTT
CDR3: CASRLGTVRMKPQHF
D: NA
size: NA
J: TRBJ1-5
V: TRBV2
length: 15

DNA: TGCGGGGGCAGAGCTAACTATGGCTACACCTTC
CDR3: CGGRANYGYTF
D: NA
size: NA
J: TRBJ1-2
V: TRBV20-1
length: 11

DNA: TGTGCCAGCAGCACATCCGGGGGGAGGGAGACCCAGTACTTC
CDR3: CASSTSGGRETQYF
D: TRBD2
size: few
J: TRBJ2-5
V: TRBV7-8
length: 14

DNA: TGTGCCAGCAGCTCATCCAGGGGGTCTTCCTACAATGAGCAGTTCTTC
CDR3: CASSSSRGSSYNEQFF
D: TRBD1
size: few
J: TRBJ2-1
V: TRBV7-9
length: 16

DNA: TGTGCCAGCAGTGAATTTGGACTCTCATCTGGGGCCAACGTCCTGACTTTC
CDR3: CASSEFGLSSGANVLTF
D: NA
size: few
J: TRBJ2-6
V: TRBV2
length: 17